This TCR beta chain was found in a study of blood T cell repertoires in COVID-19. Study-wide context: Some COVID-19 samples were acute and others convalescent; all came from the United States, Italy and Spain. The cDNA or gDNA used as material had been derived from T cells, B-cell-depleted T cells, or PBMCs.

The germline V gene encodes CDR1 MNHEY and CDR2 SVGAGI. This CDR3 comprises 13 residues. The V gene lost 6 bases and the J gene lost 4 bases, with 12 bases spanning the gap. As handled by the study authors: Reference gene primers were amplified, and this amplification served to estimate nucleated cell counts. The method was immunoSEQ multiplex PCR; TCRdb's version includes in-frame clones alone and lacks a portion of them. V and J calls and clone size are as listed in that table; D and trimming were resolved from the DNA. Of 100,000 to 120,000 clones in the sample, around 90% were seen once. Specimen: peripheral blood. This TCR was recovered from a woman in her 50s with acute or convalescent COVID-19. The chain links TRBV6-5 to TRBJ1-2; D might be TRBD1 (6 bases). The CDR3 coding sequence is TGTGCCAGCAGGCACAGGGATAGCTATGGCTACACCTTC. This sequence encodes CASRHRDSYGYTF.